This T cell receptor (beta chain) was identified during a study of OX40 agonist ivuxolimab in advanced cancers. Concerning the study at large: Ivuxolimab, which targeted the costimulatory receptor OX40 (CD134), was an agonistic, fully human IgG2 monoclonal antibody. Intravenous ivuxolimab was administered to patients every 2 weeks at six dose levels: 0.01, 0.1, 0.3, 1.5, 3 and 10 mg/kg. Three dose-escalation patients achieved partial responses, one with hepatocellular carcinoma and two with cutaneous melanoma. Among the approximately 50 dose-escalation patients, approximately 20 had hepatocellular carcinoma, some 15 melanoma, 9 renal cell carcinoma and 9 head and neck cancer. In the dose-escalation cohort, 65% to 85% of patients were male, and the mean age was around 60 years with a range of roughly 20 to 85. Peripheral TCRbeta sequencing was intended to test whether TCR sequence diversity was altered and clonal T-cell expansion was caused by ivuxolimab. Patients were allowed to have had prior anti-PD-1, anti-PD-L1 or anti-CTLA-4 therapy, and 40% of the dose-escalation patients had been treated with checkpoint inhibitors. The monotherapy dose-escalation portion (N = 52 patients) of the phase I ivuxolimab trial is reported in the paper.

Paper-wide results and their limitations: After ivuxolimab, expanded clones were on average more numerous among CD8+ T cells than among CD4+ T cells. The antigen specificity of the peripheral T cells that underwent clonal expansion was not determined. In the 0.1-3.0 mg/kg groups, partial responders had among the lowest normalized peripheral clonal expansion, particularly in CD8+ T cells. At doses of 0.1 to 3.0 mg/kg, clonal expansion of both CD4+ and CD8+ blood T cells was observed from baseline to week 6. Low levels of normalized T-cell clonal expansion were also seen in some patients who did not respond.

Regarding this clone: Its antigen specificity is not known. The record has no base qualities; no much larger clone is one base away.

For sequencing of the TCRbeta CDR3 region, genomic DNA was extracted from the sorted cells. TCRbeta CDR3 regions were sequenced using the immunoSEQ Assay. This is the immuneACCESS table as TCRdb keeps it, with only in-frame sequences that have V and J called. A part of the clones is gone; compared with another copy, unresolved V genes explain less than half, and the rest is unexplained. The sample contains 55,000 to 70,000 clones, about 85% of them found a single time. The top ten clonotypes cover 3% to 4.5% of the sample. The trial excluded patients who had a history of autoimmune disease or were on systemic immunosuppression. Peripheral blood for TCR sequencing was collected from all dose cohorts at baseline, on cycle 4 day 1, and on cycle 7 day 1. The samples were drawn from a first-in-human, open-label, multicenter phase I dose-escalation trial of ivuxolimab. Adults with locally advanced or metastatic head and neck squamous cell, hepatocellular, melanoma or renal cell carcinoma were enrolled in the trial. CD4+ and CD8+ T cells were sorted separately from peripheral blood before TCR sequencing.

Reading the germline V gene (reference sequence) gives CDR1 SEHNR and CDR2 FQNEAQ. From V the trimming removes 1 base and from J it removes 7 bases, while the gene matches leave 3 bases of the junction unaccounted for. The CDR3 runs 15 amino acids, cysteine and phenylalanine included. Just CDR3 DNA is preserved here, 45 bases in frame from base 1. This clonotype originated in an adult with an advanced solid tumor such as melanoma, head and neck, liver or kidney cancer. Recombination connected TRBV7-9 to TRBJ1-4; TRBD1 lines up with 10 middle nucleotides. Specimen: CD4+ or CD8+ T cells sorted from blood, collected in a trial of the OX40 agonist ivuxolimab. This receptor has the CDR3 CASSLEGDRGEKLFF. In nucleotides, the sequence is TGTGCCAGCAGCTTAGAAGGGGACAGGGGTGAAAAACTGTTTTTT.